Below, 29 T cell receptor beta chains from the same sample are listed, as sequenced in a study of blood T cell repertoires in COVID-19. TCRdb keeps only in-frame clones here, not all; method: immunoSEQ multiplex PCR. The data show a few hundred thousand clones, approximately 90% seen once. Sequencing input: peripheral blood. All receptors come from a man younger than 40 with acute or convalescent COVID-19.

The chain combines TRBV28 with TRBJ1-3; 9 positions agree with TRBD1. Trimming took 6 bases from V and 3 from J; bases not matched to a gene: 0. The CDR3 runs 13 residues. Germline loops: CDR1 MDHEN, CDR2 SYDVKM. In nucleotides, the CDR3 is TGTGCCAGCAGGACAGGGGGTGGAAACACCATATATTTT. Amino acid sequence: CASRTGGGNTIYF.

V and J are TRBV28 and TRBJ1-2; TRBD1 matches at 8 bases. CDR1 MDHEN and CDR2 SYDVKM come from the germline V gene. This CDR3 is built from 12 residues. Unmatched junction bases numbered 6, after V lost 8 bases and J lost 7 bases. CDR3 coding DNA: TGTGCCAGCCAGACAGGGGTGGGTGGCTACACCTTC. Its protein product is CASQTGVGGYTF.

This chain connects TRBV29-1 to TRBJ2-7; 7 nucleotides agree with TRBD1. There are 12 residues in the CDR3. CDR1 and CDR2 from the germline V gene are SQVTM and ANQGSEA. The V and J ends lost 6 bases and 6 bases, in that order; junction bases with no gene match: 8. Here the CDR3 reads CSVKGALVEQYF. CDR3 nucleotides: TGCAGCGTGAAGGGGGCCTTGGTCGAGCAGTACTTC.

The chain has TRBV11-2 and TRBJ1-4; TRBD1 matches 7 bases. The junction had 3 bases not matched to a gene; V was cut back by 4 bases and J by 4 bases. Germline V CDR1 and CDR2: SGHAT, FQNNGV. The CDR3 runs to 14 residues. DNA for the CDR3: TGTGCCAGCAGCTACGGGACAGTTAATGAAAAACTGTTTTTT. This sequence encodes CASSYGTVNEKLFF. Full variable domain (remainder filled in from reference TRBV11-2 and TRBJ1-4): EAGVAQSPRYKIIEKRQSVAFWCNPISGHATLYWYQQILGQGPKLLIQFQNNGVVDDSQLPKDRFSAERLKGVDSTLKIQPAKLEDSAVYLCASSYGTVNEKLFFGSGTQLSVL.

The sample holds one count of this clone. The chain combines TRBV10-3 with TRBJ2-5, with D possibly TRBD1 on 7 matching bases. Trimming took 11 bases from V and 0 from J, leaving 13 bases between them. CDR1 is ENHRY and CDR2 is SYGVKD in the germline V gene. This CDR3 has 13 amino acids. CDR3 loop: CACRGTDQETQYF. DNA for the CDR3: TGTGCCTGCCGGGGGACAGACCAAGAGACCCAGTACTTC.

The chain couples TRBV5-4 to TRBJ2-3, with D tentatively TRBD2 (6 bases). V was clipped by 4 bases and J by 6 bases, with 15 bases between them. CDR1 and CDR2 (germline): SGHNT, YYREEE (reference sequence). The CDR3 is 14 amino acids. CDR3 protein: CASSLRPSEDTQYF. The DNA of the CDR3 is TGTGCCAGCAGCCTCCGACCTAGCGAGGATACGCAGTATTTT.

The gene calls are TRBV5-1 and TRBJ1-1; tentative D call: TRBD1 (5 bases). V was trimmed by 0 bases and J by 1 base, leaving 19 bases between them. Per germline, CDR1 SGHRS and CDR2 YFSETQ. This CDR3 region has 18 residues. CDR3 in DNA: TGCGCCAGCAGCTTGGGACACAAATCTCAGGGATCGAACACTGAAGCTTTCTTT. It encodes CASSLGHKSQGSNTEAFF.

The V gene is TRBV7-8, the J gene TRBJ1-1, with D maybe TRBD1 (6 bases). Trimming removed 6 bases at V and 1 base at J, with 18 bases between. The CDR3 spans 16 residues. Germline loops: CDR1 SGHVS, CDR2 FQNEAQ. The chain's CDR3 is CASSYRDTSRNTEAFF. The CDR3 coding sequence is TGTGCCAGCAGTTACAGGGATACAAGTAGGAACACTGAAGCTTTCTTT. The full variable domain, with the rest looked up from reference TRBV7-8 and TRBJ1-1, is GAGVSQSPRYKVAKRGQDVALRCDPISGHVSLFWYQQALGQGPEFLTYFQNEAQLDKSGLPSDRFFAERPEGSVSTLKIQRTQQEDSAVYLCASSYRDTSRNTEAFFGQGTRLTVV.

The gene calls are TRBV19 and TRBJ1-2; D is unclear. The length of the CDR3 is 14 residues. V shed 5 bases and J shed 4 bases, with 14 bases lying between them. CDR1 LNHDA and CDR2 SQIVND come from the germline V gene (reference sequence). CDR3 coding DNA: TGTGCCAGTAGTGGGAGTGGAGGGCTCTATGGCTACACCTTC. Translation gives CASSGSGGLYGYTF.

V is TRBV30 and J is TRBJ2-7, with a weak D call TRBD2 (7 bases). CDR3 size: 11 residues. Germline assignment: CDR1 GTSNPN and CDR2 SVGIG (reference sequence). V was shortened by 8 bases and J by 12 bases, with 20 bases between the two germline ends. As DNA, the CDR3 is TGTGCCGGTCAAATGGGGGGGCCCCGGTACTTC. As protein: CAGQMGGPRYF.

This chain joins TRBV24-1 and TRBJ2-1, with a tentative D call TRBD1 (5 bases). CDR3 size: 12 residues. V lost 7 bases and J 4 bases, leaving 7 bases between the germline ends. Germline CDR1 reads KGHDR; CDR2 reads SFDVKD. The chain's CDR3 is CATRDIYNEQFF. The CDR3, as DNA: TGTGCCACCAGGGACATATACAATGAGCAGTTCTTC.

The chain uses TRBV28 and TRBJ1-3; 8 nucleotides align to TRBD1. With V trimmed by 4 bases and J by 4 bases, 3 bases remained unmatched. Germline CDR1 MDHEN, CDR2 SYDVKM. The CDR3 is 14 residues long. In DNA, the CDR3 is TGTGCCAGCAGTTCCAGGGGGCTAGGAAACACCATATATTTT. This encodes CASSSRGLGNTIYF.

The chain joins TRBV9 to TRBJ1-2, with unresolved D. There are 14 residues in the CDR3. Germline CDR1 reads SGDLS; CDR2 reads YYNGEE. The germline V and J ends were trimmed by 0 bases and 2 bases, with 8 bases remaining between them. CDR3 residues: CASSVDARNYGYTF. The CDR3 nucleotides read TGTGCCAGCAGCGTAGATGCTAGGAACTATGGCTACACCTTC.

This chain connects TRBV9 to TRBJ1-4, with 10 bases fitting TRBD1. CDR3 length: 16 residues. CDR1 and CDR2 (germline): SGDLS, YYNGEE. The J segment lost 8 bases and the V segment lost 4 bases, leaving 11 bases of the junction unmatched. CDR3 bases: TGTGCCAGCAGCACCGAACCCGGGACAGGGGCGGAAAAACTGTTTTTT. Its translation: CASSTEPGTGAEKLFF.

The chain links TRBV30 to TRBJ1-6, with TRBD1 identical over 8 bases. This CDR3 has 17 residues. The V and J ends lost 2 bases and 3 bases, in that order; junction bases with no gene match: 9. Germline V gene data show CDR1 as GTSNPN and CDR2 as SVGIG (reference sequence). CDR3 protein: CAWSSNRGINYNSPLHF. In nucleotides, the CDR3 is TGTGCCTGGAGTTCGAACAGGGGGATTAACTATAATTCACCCCTCCACTTT.

In DNA form, the CDR3 reads TGTGCCAGCAGCGACCGGACAGGGGATACCGGGGAGCTGTTTTTT. It codes for CASSDRTGDTGELFF. The chain carries TRBV6-5 and TRBJ2-2, with 9 bases fitting TRBD1. The CDR3 runs 15 residues. With 6 bases clipped from V and 5 bases from J, the junction kept 7 bases outside the gene matches. Germline CDR1 MNHEY, CDR2 SVGAGI.

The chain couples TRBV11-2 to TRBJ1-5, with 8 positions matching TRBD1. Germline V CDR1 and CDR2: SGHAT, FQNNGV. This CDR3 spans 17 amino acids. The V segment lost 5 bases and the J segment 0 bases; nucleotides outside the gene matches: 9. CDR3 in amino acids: CASSGQGTGYSNQPQHF. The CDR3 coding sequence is TGTGCCAGCAGCGGACAGGGTACGGGATATAGCAATCAGCCCCAGCATTTT.

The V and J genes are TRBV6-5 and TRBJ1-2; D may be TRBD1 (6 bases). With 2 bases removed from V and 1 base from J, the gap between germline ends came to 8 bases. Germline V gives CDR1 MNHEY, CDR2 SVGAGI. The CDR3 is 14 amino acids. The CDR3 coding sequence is TGTGCCAGCAGTTACGTGGACAGTAACTATGGCTACACCTTC. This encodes CASSYVDSNYGYTF.

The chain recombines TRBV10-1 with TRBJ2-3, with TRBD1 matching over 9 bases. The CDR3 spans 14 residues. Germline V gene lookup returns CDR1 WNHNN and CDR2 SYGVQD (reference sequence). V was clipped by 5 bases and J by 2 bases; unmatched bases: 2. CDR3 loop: CASSWTGATDTQYF. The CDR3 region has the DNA TGCGCCAGCAGTTGGACAGGGGCCACAGATACGCAGTATTTT.

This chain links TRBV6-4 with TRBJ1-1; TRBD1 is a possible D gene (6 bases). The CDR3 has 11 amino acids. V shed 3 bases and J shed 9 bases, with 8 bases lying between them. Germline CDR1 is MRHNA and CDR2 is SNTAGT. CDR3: CASSEGGKAFF. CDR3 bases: TGTGCCAGCAGTGAAGGGGGTAAAGCTTTCTTT.

The CDR3 sequence: CASSLVLLRGPGELFF. CDR3 bases: TGTGCCAGCAGCTTGGTCCTCTTGAGGGGGCCCGGGGAGCTGTTTTTT. The V gene is TRBV5-5, the J gene TRBJ2-2; 7 bases are a match to TRBD1. In germline, CDR1 is SGHKS, CDR2 YYEKEE (reference sequence). V was clipped by 0 bases and J by 6 bases; unmatched bases: 8. This CDR3 region has 16 residues.

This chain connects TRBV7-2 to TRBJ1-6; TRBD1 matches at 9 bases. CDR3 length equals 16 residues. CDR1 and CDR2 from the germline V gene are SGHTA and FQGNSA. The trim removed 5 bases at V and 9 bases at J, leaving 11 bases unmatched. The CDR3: CASSITSGTGTSPLHF. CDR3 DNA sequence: TGTGCCAGCAGCATAACCTCCGGGACAGGGACTTCACCCCTCCACTTT.

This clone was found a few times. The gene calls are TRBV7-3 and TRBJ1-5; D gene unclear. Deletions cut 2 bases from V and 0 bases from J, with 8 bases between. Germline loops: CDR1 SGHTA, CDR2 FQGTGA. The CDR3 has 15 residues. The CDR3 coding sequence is TGTGCCAGCAGCTTAGAGCGTGTTAGCAATCAGCCCCAGCATTTT. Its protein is CASSLERVSNQPQHF.

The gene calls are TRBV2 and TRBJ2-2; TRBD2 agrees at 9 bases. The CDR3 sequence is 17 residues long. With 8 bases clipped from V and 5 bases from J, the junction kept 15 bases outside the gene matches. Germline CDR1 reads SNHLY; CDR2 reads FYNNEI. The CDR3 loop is CASREVLAGERTGELFF. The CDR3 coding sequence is TGTGCCAGCCGGGAGGTATTAGCGGGGGAACGGACCGGGGAGCTGTTTTTT.

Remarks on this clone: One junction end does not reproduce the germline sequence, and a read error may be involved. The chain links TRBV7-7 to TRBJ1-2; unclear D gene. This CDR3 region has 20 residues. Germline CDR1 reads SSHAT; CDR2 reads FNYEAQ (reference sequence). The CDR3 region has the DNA TGTGCTAGCAGCTTTACAGTCTGTGGGCAGCGGGCCCGGATCAACTATGGCTACACCTTC. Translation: CASSFTVCGQRARINYGYTF.

The CDR3 DNA is TGTGCCATCAGCCAGGACAGGGGCTACGAGCAGTACTTC. Translation gives CAISQDRGYEQYF. The chain has TRBV10-3 and TRBJ2-7; 9 bases map to TRBD1. Germline CDR1 is ENHRY and CDR2 is SYGVKD. The CDR3 sequence is 13 residues long. V dropped 6 bases and J dropped 3; count of bases not matched to a gene: 3.

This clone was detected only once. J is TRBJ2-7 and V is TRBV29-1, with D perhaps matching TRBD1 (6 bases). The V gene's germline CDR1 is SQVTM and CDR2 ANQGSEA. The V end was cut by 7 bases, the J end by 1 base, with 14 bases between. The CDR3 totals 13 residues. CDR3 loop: CSATTGGSYEQYF. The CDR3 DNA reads TGCAGCGCGACGACAGGAGGATCCTACGAGCAGTACTTC.

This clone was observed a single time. The CDR3: CASSVGEGEQYF. As DNA, the CDR3 is TGTGCCAGCAGCGTAGGAGAGGGCGAGCAGTACTTC. V gene TRBV9 combines with J gene TRBJ2-7, with a weak D call TRBD2 (5 bases). This CDR3 contains 12 residues. CDR1 and CDR2 from the germline V gene are SGDLS and YYNGEE. Trimming removed 0 bases at V and 6 bases at J, with 7 bases between.

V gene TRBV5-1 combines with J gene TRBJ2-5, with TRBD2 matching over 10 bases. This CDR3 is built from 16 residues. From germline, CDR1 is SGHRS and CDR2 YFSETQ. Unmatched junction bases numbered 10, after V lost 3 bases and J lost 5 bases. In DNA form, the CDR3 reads TGCGCCAGCAGCTGGCCACGAGCGGGGGGGCTTGAGACCCAGTACTTC. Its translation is CASSWPRAGGLETQYF.